In this sample, the clone carrying this T cell receptor (beta chain) turned up once. Its matching antigen is unknown. The limits of the CDR3 on the DNA are not certain, so only TCRdb's listed CDR3 is given. The data originate from a study of T cell responses to AZD1222 COVID-19 vaccine. Study conclusions and caveats: Most donors were white British, females outnumbered males, and clonal diversity was possibly underestimated.

The CDR3 adds up to 17 amino acids, both ends counted. CDR1 and CDR2 (germline): MNHEY, SVGEGT. The protocol was immunoSEQ multiplex PCR, while the TCRdb copy is restricted to in-frame clones and leaves out a portion. The table includes about 130,000 clones, 93% detected once. The TCR comes from an adult in good health. The V gene is TRBV6-2 or TRBV6-3, the J gene TRBJ2-2; the table's D call, TRBD2, was not checked against the DNA. Source: peripheral blood, taken on day 0 of AZD1222 vaccination. CDR3: CASSYLAGGLRAGELFF.